What follows are 10 T cell receptor beta chains derived from one specimen sequenced in a study of blood T cell repertoires in COVID-19. TCRdb's copy holds only in-frame clones and misses some; the assay was immunoSEQ multiplex PCR. This table has roughly 170,000 clones, approximately 80% appearing once. The sequenced material came from PBMCs or T cells enriched from blood (not recorded which). Source of these receptors: a man between 50 and 59 years old who had recovered from COVID-19.

The chain combines TRBV12-3 or TRBV12-4 with TRBJ1-1, with D maybe TRBD1 (5 bases). V lost 5 bases and J 1 base, leaving 8 bases between the germline ends. This CDR3 spans 13 amino acids. In nucleotides, the CDR3 is TGTGCCAGCAGTGCAACAGGGAACACTGAAGCTTTCTTT. Translating it yields CASSATGNTEAFF.

This clone was observed once. CDR3 sequence (DNA): TGTGCCAGCAGCCAAGTTGACGGGAGAGAGCAGTACTTC. The encoded protein is CASSQVDGREQYF. The chain is built from TRBV3-1 (or the pseudogene TRBV3-2) and TRBJ2-7, with D possibly being TRBD2 (6 bases). The CDR3 totals 13 residues. Germline values: CDR1 LGHDT, CDR2 YNNKEL (reference sequence). The germline V and J ends were trimmed by 1 base and 7 bases, with 11 bases remaining between them.

The V call is TRBV19, the J call TRBJ2-1, with D possibly matching TRBD2 (5 bases). Per the germline V gene, CDR1 is LNHDA and CDR2 is SQIVND (reference sequence). CDR3 length equals 15 residues. V was cut by 6 bases and J by 2 bases, with 14 bases left in between. DNA of the CDR3: TGTGCCAGTAGACCGAATAGAGGGCCCTACAATGAGCAGTTCTTC. It encodes CASRPNRGPYNEQFF.

This clone was recorded a few times. CDR3 bases: TGTGCCAGCTCACCCATCCGGGGGGACACCGGGGAGCTGTTTTTT. Amino acids: CASSPIRGDTGELFF. The V call is TRBV18, the J call TRBJ2-2; TRBD2 matches at 7 bases. Germline V gene lookup returns CDR1 KGHSH and CDR2 LQKENI. This CDR3 comprises 15 residues. Trimming cost V 3 bases and J 3 bases; bases outside gene matches: 4. The whole variable domain, filled in from reference TRBV18 and TRBJ2-2, reads NAGVMQNPRHLVRRRGQEARLRCSPMKGHSHVYWYRQLPEEGLKFMVYLQKENIIDESGMPKERFSAEFPKEGPSILRIQQVVRGDSAAYFCASSPIRGDTGELFFGEGSRLTVL.

The chain links TRBV6-2 or TRBV6-3 to TRBJ1-2; D gene unclear. The V gene lost 2 bases and the J gene lost 8 bases, with 15 bases spanning the gap. The CDR3 extends over 14 amino acids. CDR1 is MNHEY, CDR2 SVGEGT, per germline. CDR3 region: CASSYPVLTGGYTF. The CDR3 DNA reads as TGTGCCAGCAGTTACCCAGTCCTGACGGGGGGCTACACCTTC.

The chain carries TRBV5-1 and TRBJ2-5, with a tentative D call TRBD1 (6 bases). Per the germline V gene, CDR1 is SGHRS and CDR2 is YFSETQ. The ends were cut back, 5 bases at V and 5 bases at J, with 13 bases in the middle. This CDR3 is built from 13 residues. In nucleotides, the CDR3 is TGCGCCAGCAGGGCAGGGGTTGGGGAGACCCAGTACTTC. Amino acids: CASRAGVGETQYF.

This chain joins TRBV11-1 and TRBJ1-6, with 7 bases lining up with TRBD1. The CDR3 has 15 amino acids. J was trimmed by 6 bases and V by 6 bases; bases with no gene match: 8. Germline CDR1 is SGHAT and CDR2 is FQDESV (reference sequence). CDR3 in DNA: TGTGCCAGCAGGACACGGGACAGCACTAATTCACCCCTCCACTTT. Translation gives CASRTRDSTNSPLHF. The entire variable domain, with the rest obtained from reference TRBV11-1 and TRBJ1-6, is as follows: EAEVAQSPRYKITEKSQAVAFWCDPISGHATLYWYRQILGQGPELLVQFQDESVVDDSQLPKDRFSAERLKGVDSTLKIQPAELGDSAMYLCASRTRDSTNSPLHFGNGTRLTVT.

This clone was counted a few times. The chain has TRBV3-1 (or the pseudogene TRBV3-2) and TRBJ1-6, with 8 bases matching TRBD1. The V and J ends lost 6 bases and 10 bases, in that order; junction bases with no gene match: 8. The CDR3 length is 14 residues. Germline loops: CDR1 LGHDT, CDR2 YNNKEL (reference sequence). The CDR3 sequence is CASRGTGEVSPLHF. CDR3 nucleotide sequence: TGTGCCAGCAGGGGGACAGGTGAAGTGTCACCCCTCCACTTT.

This clone was observed a handful of times. This CDR3 is CASRGRGAANEKLFF. The CDR3 coding sequence is TGTGCCAGCAGGGGCCGGGGGGCAGCTAATGAAAAACTGTTTTTT. The chain uses TRBV2 and TRBJ1-4, with D possibly TRBD1 on 6 matching bases. Germline V gene data show CDR1 as SNHLY and CDR2 as FYNNEI. The CDR3 sequence is 15 residues long. Deletions cut 6 bases from V and 3 bases from J, with 14 bases between. The whole variable domain, remainder taken from reference TRBV2 and TRBJ1-4, is EPEVTQTPSHQVTQMGQEVILRCVPISNHLYFYWYRQILGQKVEFLVSFYNNEISEKSEIFDDQFSVERPDGSNFTLKIRSTKLEDSAMYFCASRGRGAANEKLFFGSGTQLSVL.

V gene TRBV12-3 or TRBV12-4 combines with J gene TRBJ1-1, with 7 bases identical to TRBD1. This CDR3 has 13 residues. The ends lost 6 bases at V and 3 bases at J; junction bases unmatched: 4. In nucleotides, the CDR3 is TGTGCCAGCAGGTTAACAGGGGACACTGAAGCTTTCTTT. Protein sequence: CASRLTGDTEAFF.